This T cell receptor (beta chain) was sequenced for a study of blood T cell repertoires in COVID-19. Turning to the study itself: Acute and convalescent COVID-19 specimens originated in the United States, Italy and Spain.

Source study methods: Amplification with reference gene primers provided the estimates of nucleated cell counts. Here immunoSEQ multiplex PCR was the method, and the copy in TCRdb shows in-frame clones only, minus some. The V and J calls and clone size come from that table; D and trimming were worked out from the DNA. Of 250,000 to 300,000 clones detected, 80% to 90% appear once; the ten largest clones hold around 5.4%. V shed 5 bases and J 3 bases; nucleotides not matched to a gene: 17. The CDR3 is 18 amino acids. Germline CDR1 reads KGHSH; CDR2 reads LQKENI. This clone appeared once. The sample consisted of peripheral blood. The TCR comes from a man at least 80 years old with acute or convalescent COVID-19. The chain combines TRBV18 with TRBJ2-7; 9 nucleotides line up with TRBD2. In DNA, the CDR3 is TGTGCCAGCTCAATAGCCTTCGAAGCGGGGGGACTCAACTACGAGCAGTACTTC. Amino acids: CASSIAFEAGGLNYEQYF.